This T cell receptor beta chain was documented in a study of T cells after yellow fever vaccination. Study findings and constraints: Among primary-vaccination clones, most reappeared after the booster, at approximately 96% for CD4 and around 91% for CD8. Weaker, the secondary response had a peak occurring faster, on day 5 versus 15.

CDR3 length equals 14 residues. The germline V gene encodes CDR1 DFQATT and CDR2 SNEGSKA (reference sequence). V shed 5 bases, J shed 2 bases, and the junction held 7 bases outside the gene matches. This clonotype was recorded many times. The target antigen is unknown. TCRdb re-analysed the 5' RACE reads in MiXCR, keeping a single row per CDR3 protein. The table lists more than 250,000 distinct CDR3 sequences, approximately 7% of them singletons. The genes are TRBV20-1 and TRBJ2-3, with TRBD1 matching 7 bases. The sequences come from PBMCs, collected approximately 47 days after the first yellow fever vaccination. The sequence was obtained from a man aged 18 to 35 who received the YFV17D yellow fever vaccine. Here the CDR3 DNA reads TGCAGTGCTCCGAACAGGGGCATCACAGATACGCAGTATTTT. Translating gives CSAPNRGITDTQYF.